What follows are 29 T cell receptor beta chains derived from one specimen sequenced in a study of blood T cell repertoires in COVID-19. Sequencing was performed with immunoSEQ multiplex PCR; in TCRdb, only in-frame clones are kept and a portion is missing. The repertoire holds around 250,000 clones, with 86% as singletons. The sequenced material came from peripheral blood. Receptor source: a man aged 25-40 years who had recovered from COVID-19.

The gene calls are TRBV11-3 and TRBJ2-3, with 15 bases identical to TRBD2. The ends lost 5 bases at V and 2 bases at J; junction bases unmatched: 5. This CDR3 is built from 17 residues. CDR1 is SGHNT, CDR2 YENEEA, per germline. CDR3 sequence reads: CASSLGTSGGSTDTQYF. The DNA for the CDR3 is TGTGCCAGCAGCCTAGGGACTAGCGGGGGGTCCACAGATACGCAGTATTTT.

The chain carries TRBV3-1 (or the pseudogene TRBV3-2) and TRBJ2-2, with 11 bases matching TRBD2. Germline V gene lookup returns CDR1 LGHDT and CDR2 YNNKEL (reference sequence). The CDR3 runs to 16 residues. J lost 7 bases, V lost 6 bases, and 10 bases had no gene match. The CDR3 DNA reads TGTGCCAGCAGAGTAATAGCGGGGGGGCGTATCGGGGAGCTGTTTTTT. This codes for CASRVIAGGRIGELFF.

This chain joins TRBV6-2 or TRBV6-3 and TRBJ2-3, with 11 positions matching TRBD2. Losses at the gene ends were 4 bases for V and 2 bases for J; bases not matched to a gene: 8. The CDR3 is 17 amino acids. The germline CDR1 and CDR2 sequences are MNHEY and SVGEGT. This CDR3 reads CASSFSTSGGITDTQYF. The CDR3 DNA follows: TGTGCCAGCAGTTTCTCCACTAGCGGGGGTATCACAGATACGCAGTATTTT.

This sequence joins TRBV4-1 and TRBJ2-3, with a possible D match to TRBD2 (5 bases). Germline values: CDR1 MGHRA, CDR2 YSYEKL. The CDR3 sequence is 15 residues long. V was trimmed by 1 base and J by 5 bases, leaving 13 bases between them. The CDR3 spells CASSQGHAGLDTQYF. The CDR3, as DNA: TGCGCCAGCAGCCAAGGACATGCCGGACTAGATACGCAGTATTTT.

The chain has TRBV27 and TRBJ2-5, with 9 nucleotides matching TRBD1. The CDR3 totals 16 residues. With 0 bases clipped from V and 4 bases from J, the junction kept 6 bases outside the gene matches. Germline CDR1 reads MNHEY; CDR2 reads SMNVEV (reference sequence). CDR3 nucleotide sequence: TGTGCCAGCAGTTTATCCTCCACAGGGGGCCCAGAGACCCAGTACTTC. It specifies CASSLSSTGGPETQYF.

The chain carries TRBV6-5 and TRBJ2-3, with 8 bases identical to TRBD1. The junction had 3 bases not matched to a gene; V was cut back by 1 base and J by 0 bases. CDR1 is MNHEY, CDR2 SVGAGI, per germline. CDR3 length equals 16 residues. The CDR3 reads CASSYFQGASTDTQYF. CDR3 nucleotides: TGTGCCAGCAGTTACTTTCAGGGGGCGAGCACAGATACGCAGTATTTT.

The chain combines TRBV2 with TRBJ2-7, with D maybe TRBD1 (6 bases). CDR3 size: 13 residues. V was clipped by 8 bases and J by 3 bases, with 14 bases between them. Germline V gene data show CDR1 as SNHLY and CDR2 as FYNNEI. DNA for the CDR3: TGTGCCAGCCGACAGGAACGGGACTACGAGCAGTACTTC. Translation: CASRQERDYEQYF.

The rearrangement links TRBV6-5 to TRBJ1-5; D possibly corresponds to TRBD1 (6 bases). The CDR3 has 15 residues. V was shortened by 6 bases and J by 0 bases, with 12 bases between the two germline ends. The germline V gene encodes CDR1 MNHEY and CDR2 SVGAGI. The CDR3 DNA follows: TGTGCCAGCAGAAGAACACAGGGTAGCAATCAGCCCCAGCATTTT. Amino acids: CASRRTQGSNQPQHF.

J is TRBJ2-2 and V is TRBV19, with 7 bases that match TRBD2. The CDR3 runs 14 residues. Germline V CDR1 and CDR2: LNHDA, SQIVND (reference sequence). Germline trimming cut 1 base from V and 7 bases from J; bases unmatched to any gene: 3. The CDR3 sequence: CASSIGQRGGELFF. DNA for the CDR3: TGTGCCAGTAGTATAGGGCAGCGGGGCGGGGAGCTGTTTTTT.

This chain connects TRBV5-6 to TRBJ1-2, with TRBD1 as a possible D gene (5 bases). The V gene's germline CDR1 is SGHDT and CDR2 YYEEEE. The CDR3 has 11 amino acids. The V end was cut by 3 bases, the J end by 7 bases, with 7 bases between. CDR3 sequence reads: CASSWGRGYTF. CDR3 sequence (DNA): TGTGCCAGCAGCTGGGGCCGTGGCTACACCTTC.

CDR3 sequence reads: CASSLDLTGEYF. The CDR3 coding sequence is TGTGCCAGCAGCTTGGATTTGACAGGGGAGTATTTT. This chain links TRBV5-4 with TRBJ2-3; 8 nucleotides align to TRBD1. The germline CDR1 and CDR2 sequences are SGHNT and YYREEE (reference sequence). CDR3 length equals 12 residues. The trim removed 0 bases at V and 13 bases at J, leaving 4 bases unmatched.

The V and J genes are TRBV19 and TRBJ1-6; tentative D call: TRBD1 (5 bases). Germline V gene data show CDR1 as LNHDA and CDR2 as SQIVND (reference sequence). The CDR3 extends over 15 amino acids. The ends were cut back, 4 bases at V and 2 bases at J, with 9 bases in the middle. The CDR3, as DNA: TGTGCCAGTAGTAGGGGGGAAACCTATAATTCACCCCTCCACTTT. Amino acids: CASSRGETYNSPLHF.

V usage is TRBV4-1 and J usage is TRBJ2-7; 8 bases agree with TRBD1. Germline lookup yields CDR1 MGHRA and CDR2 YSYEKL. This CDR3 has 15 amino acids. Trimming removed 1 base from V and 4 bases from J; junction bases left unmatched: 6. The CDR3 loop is CASSQAPTGVYEQYF. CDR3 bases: TGCGCCAGCAGCCAAGCCCCGACAGGGGTTTACGAGCAGTACTTC.

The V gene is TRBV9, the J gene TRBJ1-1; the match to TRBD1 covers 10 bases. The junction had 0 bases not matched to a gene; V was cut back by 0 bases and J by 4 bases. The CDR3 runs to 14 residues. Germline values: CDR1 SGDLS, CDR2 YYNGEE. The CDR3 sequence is CASSVGTGGTEAFF. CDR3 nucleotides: TGTGCCAGCAGCGTAGGGACAGGGGGCACTGAAGCTTTCTTT. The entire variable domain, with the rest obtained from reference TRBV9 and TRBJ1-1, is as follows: DSGVTQTPKHLITATGQRVTLRCSPRSGDLSVYWYQQSLDQGLQFLIQYYNGEERAKGNILERFSAQQFPDLHSELNLSSLELGDSALYFCASSVGTGGTEAFFGQGTRLTVV.

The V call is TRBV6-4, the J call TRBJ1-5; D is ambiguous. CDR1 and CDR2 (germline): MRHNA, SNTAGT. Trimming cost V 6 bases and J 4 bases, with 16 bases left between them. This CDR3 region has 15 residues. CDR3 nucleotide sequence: TGTGCCAGCAGCCCCAGTGTGGGGAGGAATCAGCCCCAGCATTTT. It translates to CASSPSVGRNQPQHF.

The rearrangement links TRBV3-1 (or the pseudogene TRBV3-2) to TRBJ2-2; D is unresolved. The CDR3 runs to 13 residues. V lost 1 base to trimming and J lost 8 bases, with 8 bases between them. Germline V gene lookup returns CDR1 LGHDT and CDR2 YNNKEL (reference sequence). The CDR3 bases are TGTGCCAGCAGCCAAGTGGTCCGGGGGGAGCTGTTTTTT. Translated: CASSQVVRGELFF.

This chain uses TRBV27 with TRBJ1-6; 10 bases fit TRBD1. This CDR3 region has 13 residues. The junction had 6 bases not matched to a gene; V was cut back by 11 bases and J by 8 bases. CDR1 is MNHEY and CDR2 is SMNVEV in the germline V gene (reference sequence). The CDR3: CAEYGQGDSPLHF. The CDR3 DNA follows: TGTGCCGAGTACGGACAGGGGGATTCACCCCTCCACTTT.

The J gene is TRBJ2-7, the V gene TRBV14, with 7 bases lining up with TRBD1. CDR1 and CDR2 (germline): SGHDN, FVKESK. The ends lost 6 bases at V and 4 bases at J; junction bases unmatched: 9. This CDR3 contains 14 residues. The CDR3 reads CASRDRDRRYEQYF. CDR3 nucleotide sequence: TGTGCCAGCAGGGACCGGGACAGAAGATACGAGCAGTACTTC.

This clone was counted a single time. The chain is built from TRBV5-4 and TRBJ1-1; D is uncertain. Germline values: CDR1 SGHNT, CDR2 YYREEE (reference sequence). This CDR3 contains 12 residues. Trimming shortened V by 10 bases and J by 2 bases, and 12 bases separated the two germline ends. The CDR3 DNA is TGTGCCTTCTGCGCAAGAAACACTGAAGCTTTCTTT. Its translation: CAFCARNTEAFF.

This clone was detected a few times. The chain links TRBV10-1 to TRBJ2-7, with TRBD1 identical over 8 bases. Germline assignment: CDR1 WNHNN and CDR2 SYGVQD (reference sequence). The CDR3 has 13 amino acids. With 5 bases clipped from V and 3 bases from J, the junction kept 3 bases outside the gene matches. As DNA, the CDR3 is TGCGCCAGCAGTTTTGGACAGGGCTACGAGCAGTACTTC. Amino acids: CASSFGQGYEQYF.

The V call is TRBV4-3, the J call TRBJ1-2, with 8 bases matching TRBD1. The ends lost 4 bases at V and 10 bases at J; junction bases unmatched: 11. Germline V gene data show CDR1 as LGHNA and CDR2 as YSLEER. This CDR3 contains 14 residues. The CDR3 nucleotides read TGCGCCAGCAGCCCTCAGGGGGCGGGTCGCGCCTACACCTTC. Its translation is CASSPQGAGRAYTF.

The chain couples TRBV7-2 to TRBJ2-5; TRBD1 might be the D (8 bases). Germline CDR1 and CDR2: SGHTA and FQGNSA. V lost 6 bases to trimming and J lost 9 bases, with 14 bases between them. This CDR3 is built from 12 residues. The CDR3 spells CASRVQGGAQYF. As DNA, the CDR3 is TGTGCCAGCAGAGTACAGGGGGGGGCCCAGTACTTC.

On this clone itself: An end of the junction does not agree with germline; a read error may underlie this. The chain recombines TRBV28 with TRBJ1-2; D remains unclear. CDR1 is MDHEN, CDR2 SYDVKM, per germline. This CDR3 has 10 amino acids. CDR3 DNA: TGTGCCAGCGGGCAGTACCGTTCCGACTTC. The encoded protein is CASGQYRSDF.

The CDR3 loop reads CASSLVSQGSGNTIYF. The CDR3 DNA follows: TGTGCCAGCAGCTTAGTGTCACAGGGCTCTGGAAACACCATATATTTT. The rearrangement joins TRBV7-6 to TRBJ1-3; D may be TRBD1 (6 bases). Trimming stripped 1 base from V and 0 bases from J, with 10 bases between. The CDR3 length is 16 residues. The germline gives CDR1 SGHVS, CDR2 FNYEAQ.

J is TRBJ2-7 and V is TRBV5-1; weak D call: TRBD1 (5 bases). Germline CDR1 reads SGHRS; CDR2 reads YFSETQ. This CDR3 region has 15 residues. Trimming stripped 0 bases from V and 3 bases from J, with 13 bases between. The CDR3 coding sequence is TGCGCCAGCAGCTTGGGGACATCTGGGGTCTACGAGCAGTACTTC. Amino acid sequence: CASSLGTSGVYEQYF.

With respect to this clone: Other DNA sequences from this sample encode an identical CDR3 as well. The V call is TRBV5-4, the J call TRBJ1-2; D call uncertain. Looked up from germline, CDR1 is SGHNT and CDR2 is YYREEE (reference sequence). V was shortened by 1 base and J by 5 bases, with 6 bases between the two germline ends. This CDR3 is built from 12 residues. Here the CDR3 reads CASSLRGYGYTF. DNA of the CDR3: TGTGCCAGCAGCTTGCGAGGGTATGGCTACACCTTC.

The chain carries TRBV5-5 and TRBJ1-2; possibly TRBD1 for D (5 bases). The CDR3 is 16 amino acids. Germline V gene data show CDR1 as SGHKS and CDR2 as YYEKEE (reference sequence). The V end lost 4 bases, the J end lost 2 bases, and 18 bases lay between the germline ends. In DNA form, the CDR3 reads TGTGCCAGCAGCCTCGACGGGGGACTGCTCAACTATGGCTACACCTTC. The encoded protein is CASSLDGGLLNYGYTF.

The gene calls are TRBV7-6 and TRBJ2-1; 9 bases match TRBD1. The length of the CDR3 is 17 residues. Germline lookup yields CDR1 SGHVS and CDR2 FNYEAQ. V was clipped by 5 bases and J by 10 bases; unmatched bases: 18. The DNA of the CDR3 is TGTGCCAGCAGCACGCCAATAGGGACAGGGAACTCCTTGGAGCAGTTCTTC. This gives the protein CASSTPIGTGNSLEQFF.

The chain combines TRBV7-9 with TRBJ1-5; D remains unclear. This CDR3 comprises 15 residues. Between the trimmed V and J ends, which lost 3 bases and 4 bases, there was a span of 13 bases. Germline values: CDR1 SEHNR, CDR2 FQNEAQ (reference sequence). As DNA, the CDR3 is TGTGCCAGCAGCTTTGAGGGAGGCGGTAATCAGCCCCAGCATTTT. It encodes CASSFEGGGNQPQHF.